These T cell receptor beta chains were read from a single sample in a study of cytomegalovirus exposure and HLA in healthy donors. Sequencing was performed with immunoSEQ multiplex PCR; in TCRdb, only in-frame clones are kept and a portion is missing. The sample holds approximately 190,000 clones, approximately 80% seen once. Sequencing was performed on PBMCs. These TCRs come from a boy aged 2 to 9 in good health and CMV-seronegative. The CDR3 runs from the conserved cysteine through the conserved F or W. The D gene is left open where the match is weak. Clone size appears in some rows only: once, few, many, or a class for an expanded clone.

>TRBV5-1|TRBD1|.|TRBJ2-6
CASSFQGARGANVLTF
TGCGCCAGCAGCTTTCAGGGGGCGCGGGGGGCCAACGTCCTGACTTTC
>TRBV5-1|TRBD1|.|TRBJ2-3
CASSYRGEWSTDTQYF
TGCGCCAGCAGCTACAGGGGTGAGTGGAGCACAGATACGCAGTATTTT
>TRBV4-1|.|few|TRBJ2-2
CASSQVPRELGTGELFF
TGCGCCAGCAGCCAAGTACCCAGGGAATTGGGGACCGGGGAGCTGTTTTTT
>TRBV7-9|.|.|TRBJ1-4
CASSLRDEKLFF
TGTGCCAGCAGCTTACGGGATGAAAAACTGTTTTTT
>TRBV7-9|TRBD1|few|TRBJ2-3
CATTHGQGVIDTQYF
TGTGCCACCACCCACGGACAGGGGGTTATAGATACGCAGTATTTT
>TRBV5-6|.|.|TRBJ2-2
CASSPITGELFF
TGTGCCAGCAGCCCCATTACCGGGGAGCTGTTTTTT
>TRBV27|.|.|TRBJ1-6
CASSSKDSSSYNSPLHF
TGTGCCAGCAGTAGTAAGGACAGTAGCTCCTATAATTCACCCCTCCACTTT
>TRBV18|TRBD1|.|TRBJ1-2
CASSPGIARGIYGYTF
TGTGCCAGCTCACCAGGAATCGCCAGGGGGATCTATGGCTACACCTTC
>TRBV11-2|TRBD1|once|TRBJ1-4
CASSLDRGVEKLFF
TGTGCCAGCAGCCTTGACAGGGGAGTGGAAAAACTGTTTTTT
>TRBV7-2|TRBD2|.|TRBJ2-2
CASSLRGGRAGELFF
TGTGCCAGCAGCTTACGCGGGGGGAGGGCCGGGGAGCTGTTTTTT
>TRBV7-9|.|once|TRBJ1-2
CASSRDYGYTF
TGTGCCAGCAGCCGCGATTATGGCTACACCTTC
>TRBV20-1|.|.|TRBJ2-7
CSAERAYEQYF
TGCAGTGCTGAGCGGGCCTACGAGCAGTACTTC
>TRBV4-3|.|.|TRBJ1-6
CASSHGATYNSPLHF
TGCGCCAGCAGCCATGGGGCCACCTATAATTCACCCCTCCACTTT
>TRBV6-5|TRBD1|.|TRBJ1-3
CASTKDRAGNTIYF
TGTGCCAGCACCAAAGACAGGGCTGGAAACACCATATATTTT
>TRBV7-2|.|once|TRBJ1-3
CASSLVLSSGNTIYF
TGTGCCAGCAGCTTAGTGCTCAGCTCTGGAAACACCATATATTTT
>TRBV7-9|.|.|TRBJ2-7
CASSSTPYSFSSYEQYF
TGTGCCAGCAGCTCAACTCCATACAGCTTCTCCTCCTACGAGCAGTACTTC
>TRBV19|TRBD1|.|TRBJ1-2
CASSQGQGKPRIHGYTF
TGTGCCAGTAGTCAAGGACAGGGTAAGCCTCGGATACATGGCTACACCTTC
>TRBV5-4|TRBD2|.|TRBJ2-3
CASSPSGLPDTQYF
TGTGCCAGCAGCCCTAGCGGACTCCCAGATACGCAGTATTTT
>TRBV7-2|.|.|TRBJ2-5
CASSLDQETQYF
TGTGCCAGCAGCCTCGACCAAGAGACCCAGTACTTC
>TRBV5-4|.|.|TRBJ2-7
CASSLRGSPDYEQYF
TGTGCCAGCAGCTTGAGGGGCAGCCCCGACTACGAGCAGTACTTC
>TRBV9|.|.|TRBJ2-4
CASSGRDTTQSLAKNIQYF
TGTGCCAGCAGCGGCCGGGACACAACTCAATCGTTAGCCAAAAACATTCAGTACTTC
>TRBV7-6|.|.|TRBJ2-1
CASSSLPPQGSNEQFF
TGTGCCAGCAGTTCTCTACCCCCCCAGGGGAGCAATGAGCAGTTCTTC
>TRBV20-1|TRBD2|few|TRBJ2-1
CSARSGDEQFF
TGCAGTGCTAGAAGCGGGGATGAGCAGTTCTTC
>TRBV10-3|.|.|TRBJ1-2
CAISTGSNLRGYTF
TGTGCCATCAGTACAGGGTCGAATTTGCGAGGCTACACCTTC